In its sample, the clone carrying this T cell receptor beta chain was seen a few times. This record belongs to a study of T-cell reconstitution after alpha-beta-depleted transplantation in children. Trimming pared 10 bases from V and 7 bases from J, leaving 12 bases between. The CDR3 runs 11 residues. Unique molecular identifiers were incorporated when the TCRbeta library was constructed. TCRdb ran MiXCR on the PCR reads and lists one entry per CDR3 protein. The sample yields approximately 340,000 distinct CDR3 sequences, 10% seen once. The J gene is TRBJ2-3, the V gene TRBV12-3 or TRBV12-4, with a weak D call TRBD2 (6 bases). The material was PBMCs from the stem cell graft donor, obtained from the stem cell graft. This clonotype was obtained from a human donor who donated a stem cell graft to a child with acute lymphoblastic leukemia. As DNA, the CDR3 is TGTGCCACCGATAGCGGCCATACGCAGTATTTT. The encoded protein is CATDSGHTQYF.